The present TCR beta chain was sequenced within a study of T cells in Graves' hyperthyroidism and ophthalmopathy. Looking at the study overall: Peripheral blood was obtained at initial diagnosis, preceding any treatment. Study-wide findings and caveats: Expanded thyroid clonotypes (above 0.001) were mostly also found in blood. Before onset, by a median of approximately 5.9 months, the model predicted ophthalmopathy.

Amplified regions were TCR beta CDR3 sequences from RNA transcripts. The study used the HTBI primer set for a first-round RT-PCR of the TCR CDR3. From the multiplex PCR reads, TCRdb called clonotypes with MiXCR, one entry per CDR3 protein. This table holds some 350,000 distinct CDR3 sequences, around 13% found once. A patient was excluded if there was uncontrolled infection, other autoimmune disease, pregnancy or lactation. Per germline, CDR1 LNHDA and CDR2 SQIVND (reference sequence). V lost 3 bases to trimming and J lost 6 bases, with 12 bases between them. This CDR3 has 14 residues. This clonotype was counted between two and nine times. The antigen is unknown.

The J gene is TRBJ1-5, the V gene TRBV19; D is possibly TRBD1 (5 bases). The sample consisted of blood. This receptor was identified in a woman aged 35 to 49 with Graves' ophthalmopathy. The CDR3 loop is CASSIWGEGQPQHF. The CDR3 DNA reads as TGTGCCAGTAGTATTTGGGGCGAGGGTCAGCCCCAGCATTTT. Combining the CDR3 with reference TRBV19 and TRBJ1-5 gives the whole variable domain DGGITQSPKYLFRKEGQNVTLSCEQNLNHDAMYWYRQDPGQGLRLIYYSQIVNDFQKGDIAEGYSVSREKKESFPLTVTSAQKNPTAFYLCASSIWGEGQPQHFGDGTRLSIL.